These 9 T cell receptor beta chains came from one sample sequenced in a study of blood T cell repertoires in COVID-19. Clones were read by immunoSEQ multiplex PCR, and TCRdb kept only the in-frame ones, dropping some. The sample contains more than 95,000 clones, over 75% of which appear only once. What was sequenced was peripheral blood. These receptors originate from a man in his thirties or forties with COVID-19, enrolled during active disease.

With respect to this clone: Distinct nucleotide sequences in the sample also encode this CDR3. The V gene is TRBV7-3, the J gene TRBJ2-2, with D possibly matching TRBD1 (5 bases). The ends were cut back, 4 bases at V and 4 bases at J, with 7 bases in the middle. The CDR3 is made up of 13 amino acids. Germline CDR1 reads SGHTA; CDR2 reads FQGTGA. CDR3 nucleotides: TGTGCCAGCAGCTCCCAGGGCACCGGGGAGCTGTTTTTT. Translation gives CASSSQGTGELFF.

V usage is TRBV18 and J usage is TRBJ1-2; D unresolved. Germline V gives CDR1 KGHSH, CDR2 LQKENI. This CDR3 spans 13 amino acids. Trimming removed 0 bases at V and 4 bases at J, with 6 bases between. The CDR3 spells CASSPPTSYGYTF. CDR3 bases: TGTGCCAGCTCACCACCGACAAGCTATGGCTACACCTTC.

This chain links TRBV15 with TRBJ1-3; D gene ambiguous. The germline V gene encodes CDR1 LNHNV and CDR2 YYDKDF (reference sequence). V lost 9 bases, J lost 0 bases, and 12 bases lay in between. The CDR3 has 14 residues. The CDR3 coding sequence is TGTGCCACAGCCCGGGGATTCTCTGGAAACACCATATATTTT. Its protein product is CATARGFSGNTIYF.

The rearrangement uses TRBV5-3 and TRBJ1-6; no firm D call. TRBV5-3 is flagged as an ORF with uncertain function. The V end lost 1 base, the J end lost 0 bases, and 8 bases lay between the germline ends. This CDR3 is built from 16 residues. The CDR3 loop is CARSLFRSSYNSPLHF. CDR3 nucleotide sequence: TGTGCCAGAAGCTTGTTCCGGAGCTCCTATAATTCACCCCTCCACTTT.

V usage is TRBV18 and J usage is TRBJ1-3; 8 bases line up with TRBD1. Germline V gives CDR1 KGHSH, CDR2 LQKENI. Trimming took 5 bases from V and 1 from J; bases not matched to a gene: 13. This CDR3 is 18 amino acids long. For the CDR3, the DNA is TGTGCCAGCTCAGCATTCCGGGACAGGTTCTTATCTGGAAACACCATATATTTT. Encoded protein: CASSAFRDRFLSGNTIYF. Drawing the rest from reference TRBV18 and TRBJ1-3, the complete variable domain is NAGVMQNPRHLVRRRGQEARLRCSPMKGHSHVYWYRQLPEEGLKFMVYLQKENIIDESGMPKERFSAEFPKEGPSILRIQQVVRGDSAAYFCASSAFRDRFLSGNTIYFGEGSWLTVV.

This clone was counted once. The chain has TRBV27 and TRBJ2-1, with 12 positions matching TRBD2. The CDR3 consists of 16 residues. Germline V gene sequence: CDR1 MNHEY, CDR2 SMNVEV (reference sequence). J was trimmed by 14 bases and V by 6 bases; bases with no gene match: 17. CDR3 sequence: CASSHPGTSGYGKKFF. In DNA form, the CDR3 reads TGTGCCAGCAGCCACCCCGGGACTAGCGGGTACGGGAAGAAGTTCTTC.

The chain has TRBV7-9 and TRBJ2-6; D is uncertain. The CDR3 is 17 residues long. V was pared by 5 bases and J by 3 bases, with 17 bases between. Germline V gives CDR1 SEHNR, CDR2 FQNEAQ (reference sequence). DNA of the CDR3: TGTGCCAGCAGCCCAACCCAGGTTTTAAGTGGGGCCAACGTCCTGACTTTC. Its protein product is CASSPTQVLSGANVLTF.

This clone has more than one count but fewer than ten. The chain couples TRBV7-9 to TRBJ2-7; TRBD1 is a possible D gene (5 bases). The CDR3 runs to 12 residues. Germline CDR1 is SEHNR and CDR2 is FQNEAQ (reference sequence). Trimming cost V 8 bases and J 3 bases, with 11 bases left between them. CDR3 sequence (DNA): TGTGCCAGCGGTTACAGGAACTACGAGCAGTACTTC. As protein: CASGYRNYEQYF.

The chain is built from TRBV5-1 and TRBJ2-5; TRBD1 agrees at 7 bases. The CDR3 runs to 14 residues. Germline assignment: CDR1 SGHRS and CDR2 YFSETQ. Trimming took 4 bases from V and 7 from J; bases not matched to a gene: 10. The CDR3 loop reads CASSQGEIRGTQYF. The CDR3 nucleotides are TGCGCCAGCAGCCAGGGGGAGATTCGGGGGACCCAGTACTTC.